The source of this T cell receptor beta chain is a study of shared clonotypes between healthy human individuals. Study results and limitations: Unshared clonotypes carried lower generation probabilities than those common to all four donors.

Donation came from healthy HIV-negative adults that had no recent acute infections or vaccinations. Clones were read by immunoSEQ multiplex PCR, and TCRdb kept only the in-frame ones, dropping some. The repertoire holds roughly 2.6 million clones, with about 92% as singletons. Note on this clone: Its antigen remains unknown.

This receptor was obtained from a man aged 18-30 years in good health. Sequences were obtained from naive CD4+ T cells sorted from blood. Subset in this sample: CD45RA+ positively selected.

The CDR3 nucleotides are TGTGCCAGCAGAGGACAGGGGGTTCATCAGCCCCAGCATTTT. Protein: CASRGQGVHQPQHF. The chain carries TRBV6-6 and TRBJ1-5; 10 bases map to TRBD1. Trimming cost V 6 bases and J 5 bases; bases outside gene matches: 4. The CDR3 sequence is 14 residues long. In germline, CDR1 is MNHNY, CDR2 SVGAGI (reference sequence).